A single sample gave rise to the 2 T cell receptor beta chains below, sequenced in a study of blood T cell repertoires in COVID-19. Some clones are missing from TCRdb's copy, which holds only in-frame ones; the method was immunoSEQ multiplex PCR. The sample shows around 100,000 clones, approximately 81% of them seen only once. The sequencing sample was made of peripheral blood. These receptors were collected from a human donor in a cohort sampled during active COVID-19.

The chain carries TRBV27 and TRBJ1-2; TRBD1 matches at 7 bases. This CDR3 region has 14 residues. With 7 bases clipped from V and 5 bases from J, the junction kept 10 bases outside the gene matches. The germline CDR1 and CDR2 sequences are MNHEY and SMNVEV (reference sequence). The CDR3 DNA reads as TGTGCCAGCACATCCGGTGTACAGGGGTATGGCTACACCTTC. Translated, it gives CASTSGVQGYGYTF.

This clone was detected once. The chain links TRBV11-3 to TRBJ2-1; 10 bases map to TRBD2. The ends lost 1 base at V and 5 bases at J; junction bases unmatched: 5. The CDR3 sequence is 16 residues long. CDR1 is SGHNT and CDR2 is YENEEA in the germline V gene. CDR3 residues: CASSLGSSGGHNEQFF. For the CDR3, the DNA is TGTGCCAGCAGCTTAGGTTCTAGCGGGGGCCACAATGAGCAGTTCTTC.